The sequence of this T cell receptor (beta chain) was determined in a study of blood T cell repertoires in COVID-19. Whole-study context: The cDNA or gDNA used as material had been derived from T cells, B-cell-depleted T cells, or PBMCs.

Germline values: CDR1 SGHRS, CDR2 YFSETQ. The CDR3 loop spans 14 amino acids. Trimming removed 0 bases from V and 2 bases from J, with 9 bases in between. TCRdb's copy holds only in-frame clones and misses some; the assay was immunoSEQ multiplex PCR. The sample records 40,000 to 55,000 clones, roughly 85% being singletons. The gene calls are TRBV5-1 and TRBJ2-7; TRBD1 is a possible D gene (5 bases). The sequence was obtained from a woman aged 70 to 79 with acute or convalescent COVID-19. Sequences were obtained from peripheral blood. The CDR3 here is CASSLVQATYEQYF. CDR3 bases: TGCGCCAGCAGCTTGGTACAGGCCACCTACGAGCAGTACTTC.